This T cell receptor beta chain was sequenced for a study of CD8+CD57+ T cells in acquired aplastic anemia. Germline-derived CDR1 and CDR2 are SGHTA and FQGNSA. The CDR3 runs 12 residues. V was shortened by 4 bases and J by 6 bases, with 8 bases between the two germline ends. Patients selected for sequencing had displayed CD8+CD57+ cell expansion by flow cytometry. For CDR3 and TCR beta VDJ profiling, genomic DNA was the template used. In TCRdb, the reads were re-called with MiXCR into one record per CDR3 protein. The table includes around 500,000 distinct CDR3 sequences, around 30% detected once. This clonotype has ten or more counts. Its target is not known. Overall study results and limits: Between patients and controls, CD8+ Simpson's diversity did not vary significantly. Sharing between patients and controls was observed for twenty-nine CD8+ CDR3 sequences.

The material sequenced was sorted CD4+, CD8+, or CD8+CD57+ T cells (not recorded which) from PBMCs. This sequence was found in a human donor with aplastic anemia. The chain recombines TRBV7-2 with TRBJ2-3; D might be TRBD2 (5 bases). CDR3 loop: CASSSSWDTQYF. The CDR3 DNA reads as TGTGCCAGCAGCTCTAGCTGGGATACGCAGTATTTT. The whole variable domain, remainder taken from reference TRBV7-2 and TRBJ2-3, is GAGVSQSPSNKVTEKGKDVELRCDPISGHTALYWYRQSLGQGLEFLIYFQGNSAPDKSGLPSDRFSAERTGGSVSTLTIQRTQQEDSAVYLCASSSSWDTQYFGPGTRLTVL.